A selection of T cell receptor beta chains follows, all from one sample in a study of blood T cell repertoires in COVID-19. Sequencing was performed with immunoSEQ multiplex PCR; in TCRdb, only in-frame clones are kept and a portion is missing. The top ten hold approximately 12% of the sample, which has a few hundred thousand clones, roughly 90% seen once. The sample was peripheral blood. The source of these receptors is a woman between 55 and 75 years old with acute or convalescent COVID-19. Both conserved end residues are part of each CDR3. The D gene is left open where the match is weak. A row's size may be missing; if present it is once, few, many or a size class.

TRBJ1-4	TRBD1	.	TRBV9	CASSGQGIGNEKLFF	TGTGCCAGCAGCGGACAGGGAATCGGGAATGAAAAACTGTTTTTT
TRBJ2-1	.	.	TRBV5-4	CASSLERPGEQFF	TGTGCCAGCAGCTTGGAACGGCCAGGCGAGCAGTTCTTC
TRBJ2-7	TRBD1	.	TRBV5-5	CASSHGTGVYEQYF	TGTGCCAGCAGCCACGGGACAGGGGTTTACGAGCAGTACTTC
TRBJ1-5	.	.	TRBV19	CASRAAVNQPQHF	TGTGCCAGTAGGGCGGCAGTTAATCAGCCCCAGCATTTT
TRBJ2-2	.	.	TRBV12-3/TRBV12-4	CASREQGTGELFF	TGTGCCAGCAGGGAACAGGGTACCGGGGAGCTGTTTTTT
TRBJ2-7	.	.	TRBV5-4	CASSRQSTYEQYF	TGTGCCAGCAGCAGACAGAGCACCTACGAGCAGTACTTC
TRBJ2-1	TRBD1	.	TRBV5-1	CASSWGTENNEQFF	TGCGCCAGCAGCTGGGGGACAGAAAACAATGAGCAGTTCTTC
TRBJ1-2	TRBD1	.	TRBV11-2	CASRWTGGGYTF	TGTGCCAGCAGGTGGACAGGTGGTGGCTACACCTTC
TRBJ1-1	.	.	TRBV19	CASSFPQGSDTEAFF	TGTGCCAGTAGCTTCCCACAGGGCTCGGACACTGAAGCTTTCTTT
TRBJ2-7	TRBD2	.	TRBV24-1	CATSDVTSGRYEQYF	TGTGCCACCAGCGATGTGACTAGCGGGCGGTACGAGCAGTACTTC
TRBJ1-2	.	.	TRBV19	CASARGIYGYTF	TGTGCCAGTGCCCGGGGGATCTATGGCTACACCTTC
TRBJ2-1	TRBD2	.	TRBV19	CASSGRRSYNEQFF	TGTGCCAGTAGCGGGAGGCGGTCCTACAATGAGCAGTTCTTC
TRBJ1-6	TRBD1	.	TRBV15	CATSREQGGNSPLHF	TGTGCCACCAGCAGAGAACAGGGGGGTAATTCACCCCTCCACTTT
TRBJ2-1	TRBD2	.	TRBV28	CASSLLTSGIGGDEQFF	TGTGCCAGCAGTTTATTGACTAGCGGGATCGGGGGCGATGAGCAGTTCTTC
TRBJ2-5	TRBD2	.	TRBV5-4	CASSPSGAETQYF	TGTGCCAGCAGCCCTAGCGGGGCAGAGACCCAGTACTTC
TRBJ2-1	.	.	TRBV18	CASSPEAGDNEQFF	TGTGCCAGCTCACCAGAGGCAGGGGACAATGAGCAGTTCTTC
TRBJ2-1	TRBD2	.	TRBV7-2	CASSLGVVGLASYNEQFF	TGTGCCAGCAGCTTAGGGGTGGTGGGACTAGCGAGCTACAATGAGCAGTTCTTC
TRBJ2-7	TRBD1	.	TRBV5-1	CASRQGTLVTYEQYF	TGCGCCAGCAGACAGGGGACACTCGTTACCTACGAGCAGTACTTC
TRBJ1-1	.	.	TRBV7-3	CASSLGAATEAFF	TGTGCCAGCAGCTTAGGGGCAGCAACTGAAGCTTTCTTT
TRBJ2-3	TRBD2	.	TRBV6-2/TRBV6-3	CASSGTSGGPWSTDTQYF	TGTGCCAGCAGCGGGACTAGCGGGGGGCCCTGGAGCACAGATACGCAGTATTTT
TRBJ2-1	TRBD1	few	TRBV7-9	CASTDRGDNEQFF	TGTGCCAGCACCGACAGGGGTGACAATGAGCAGTTCTTC
TRBJ1-6	TRBD1	once	TRBV28	CASSLAGTGNSPLHF	TGTGCCAGCAGTTTAGCCGGGACAGGGAATTCACCCCTCCACTTT
TRBJ1-3	.	.	TRBV3-1/TRBV3-2	CASSRVSGNTIYF	TGTGCCAGCAGTCGAGTCTCTGGAAACACCATATATTTT
TRBJ2-7	.	.	TRBV7-2	CASSLGGRGEQYF	TGTGCCAGCAGCTTGGGGGGGCGGGGCGAGCAGTACTTC
TRBJ1-1	.	.	TRBV7-8	CASSLEGTTKSEAFF	TGTGCCAGCAGCTTAGAAGGGACAACAAAGTCTGAAGCTTTCTTT
TRBJ1-2	TRBD1	.	TRBV7-2	CASSIGQGAYGYTF	TGTGCCAGCAGTATTGGACAGGGGGCCTATGGCTACACCTTC
TRBJ1-1	TRBD1	.	TRBV3-1/TRBV3-2	CASSQTGSNTEAFF	TGTGCCAGCAGCCAGACAGGGTCGAACACTGAAGCTTTCTTT